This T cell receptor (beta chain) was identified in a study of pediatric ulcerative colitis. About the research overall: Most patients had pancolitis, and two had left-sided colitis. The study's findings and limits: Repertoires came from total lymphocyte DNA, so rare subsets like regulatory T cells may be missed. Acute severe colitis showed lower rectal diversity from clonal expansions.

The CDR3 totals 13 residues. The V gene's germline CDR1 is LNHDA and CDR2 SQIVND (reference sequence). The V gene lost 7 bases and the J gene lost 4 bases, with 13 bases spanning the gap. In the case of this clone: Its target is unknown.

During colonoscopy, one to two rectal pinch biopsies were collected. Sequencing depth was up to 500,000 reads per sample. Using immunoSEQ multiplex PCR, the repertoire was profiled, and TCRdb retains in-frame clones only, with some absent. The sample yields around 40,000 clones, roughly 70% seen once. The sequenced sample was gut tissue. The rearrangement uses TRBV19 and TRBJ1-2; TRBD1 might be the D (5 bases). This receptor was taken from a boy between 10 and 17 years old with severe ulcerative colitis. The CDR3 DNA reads TGTGCCAGTACCCCAGGGATTACCTATGGCTACACCTTC. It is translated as CASTPGITYGYTF. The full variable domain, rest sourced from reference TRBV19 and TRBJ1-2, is DGGITQSPKYLFRKEGQNVTLSCEQNLNHDAMYWYRQDPGQGLRLIYYSQIVNDFQKGDIAEGYSVSREKKESFPLTVTSAQKNPTAFYLCASTPGITYGYTFGSGTRLTVV.